This section outlines one T cell receptor (beta chain) sequence together with its context. MiXCR, applied by TCRdb to the 5' RACE reads, yields one record per CDR3 protein. The table lists around 340,000 distinct CDR3 sequences, around 15% of them singletons. The source of the sample is a study of T-cell memory formation after mild COVID-19. Study-wide background: There were largely donor-specific TCR clusters.

CDR3 length: 16 residues. Trimming at V came to 3 bases and at J to 8 bases, leaving 11 bases not matched to a gene. Germline CDR1 KGHSH, CDR2 LQKENI. The gene calls are TRBV18 and TRBJ2-1, with 9 bases aligning to TRBD1. The sequenced material came from PBMCs or a T cell subset sorted from them (not recorded which). The sequence was obtained from a young man who had mild COVID-19 (a few samples of this study predate the infection). Cell type and time point are not known. CDR3 residues: CASSPSLGQGKHEQFF. The CDR3 nucleotides are TGTGCCAGCTCACCCTCCCTAGGACAGGGGAAACATGAGCAGTTCTTC. Full variable domain (remainder filled in from reference TRBV18 and TRBJ2-1): NAGVMQNPRHLVRRRGQEARLRCSPMKGHSHVYWYRQLPEEGLKFMVYLQKENIIDESGMPKERFSAEFPKEGPSILRIQQVVRGDSAAYFCASSPSLGQGKHEQFFGPGTRLTVL.